The source of this T cell receptor beta chain is a study of shared clonotypes between healthy human individuals. In germline, CDR1 is GTSNPN, CDR2 SVGIG (reference sequence). CDR3 size: 14 residues. V gave up 0 bases and J gave up 5 bases, with 13 bases separating them. The study enrolled healthy HIV-negative adults without recent acute infections or vaccinations as donors. Caucasian adults living in Nashville, Tennessee, provided all samples. The study separated CD4+ cells into CD45RA+ naive and CD45RA-negative memory subsets. The protocol was immunoSEQ multiplex PCR, while the TCRdb copy is restricted to in-frame clones and leaves out a portion. The table shows about 1 million clones, with around 75% occurring only once.

This TCR came from a man aged 18 to 29 in good health. Sequencing used memory CD4+ T cells sorted from blood. Indicated subset: CD45RA-negative fraction. V gene TRBV30 combines with J gene TRBJ2-5, with D possibly TRBD2 on 5 matching bases. In DNA form, the CDR3 reads TGTGCCTGGAGTGTATCGCCGGGGTATGAGACCCAGTACTTC. Translating gives CAWSVSPGYETQYF.